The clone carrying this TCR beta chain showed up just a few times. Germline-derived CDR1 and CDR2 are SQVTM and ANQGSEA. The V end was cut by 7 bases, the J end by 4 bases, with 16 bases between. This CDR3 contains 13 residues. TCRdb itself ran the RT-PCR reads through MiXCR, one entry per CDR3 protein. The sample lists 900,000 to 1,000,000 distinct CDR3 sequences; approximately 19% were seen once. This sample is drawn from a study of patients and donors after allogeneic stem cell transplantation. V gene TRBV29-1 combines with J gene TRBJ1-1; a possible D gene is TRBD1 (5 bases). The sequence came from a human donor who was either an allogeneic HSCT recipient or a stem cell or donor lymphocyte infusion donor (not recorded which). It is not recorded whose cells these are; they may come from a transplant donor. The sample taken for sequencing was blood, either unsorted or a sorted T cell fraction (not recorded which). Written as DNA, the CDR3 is TGCAGCGCCAAGGCCCAGGGTGGCACTGAAGCTTTCTTT. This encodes CSAKAQGGTEAFF.